The rows below give T cell receptor beta chains drawn from one sample of a study of T-cell memory formation after mild COVID-19. TCRdb recomputed calls from the 5' RACE reads with MiXCR, one row per CDR3 protein. This sample has roughly 250,000 distinct CDR3 sequences, with 15% to 20% found just once. Sequencing used PBMCs or a T cell subset sorted from them (not recorded which). These receptors were collected from a man aged 18 to 29 who had mild COVID-19 (a few samples of this study predate the infection). Cell type and time point are not known. CDR3s include the opening cysteine and the closing phenylalanine or tryptophan. D genes are given only for firm matches. Clone size is not always given. Where it is, it says once, few, many or a class for expanded clones.

d_gene	v_gene	j_gene	len	abundance	CDR3aa	CDR3nt
NA	TRBV11-2	TRBJ1-1	13	few	CASSYTGRTEAFF	TGTGCCAGCAGCTATACAGGGAGGACTGAAGCTTTCTTT
NA	TRBV12-3/TRBV12-4	TRBJ1-2	14	many	CASSTTGSNYGYTF	TGTGCCAGCAGCACGACAGGATCTAACTATGGCTACACCTTC
TRBD1	TRBV6-2/TRBV6-3	TRBJ1-1	15	few	CASRITHRGTTEAFF	TGTGCCAGCAGGATCACCCACAGGGGGACCACTGAAGCTTTCTTT
NA	TRBV12-3/TRBV12-4	TRBJ1-2	12	few	CASSYTHGGYTF	TGTGCCAGCAGTTATACGCACGGTGGCTACACCTTC
NA	TRBV7-2	TRBJ2-1	16	NA	CASSSTGATPRNEQFF	TGTGCCAGCAGCTCAACGGGGGCTACTCCGAGGAATGAGCAGTTCTTC
NA	TRBV5-1	TRBJ2-5	15	few	CASSLVLGADETQYF	TGCGCCAGCAGCTTGGTTCTGGGGGCGGACGAGACCCAGTACTTC
NA	TRBV29-1	TRBJ2-1	12	few	CSVESWDNEQFF	TGCAGCGTTGAAAGTTGGGACAATGAGCAGTTCTTC
NA	TRBV3-1	TRBJ1-2	12	NA	CASSQQTYGYTF	TGTGCCAGCAGCCAGCAAACCTATGGCTACACCTTC
TRBD1	TRBV28	TRBJ1-3	18	NA	CASSPPGTGFFSGNTIYF	TGTGCCAGCAGCCCCCCCGGGACAGGTTTCTTCTCTGGAAACACCATATATTTT
NA	TRBV18	TRBJ1-4	13	NA	CASSSGRAEKLFF	TGTGCCAGCTCATCGGGACGTGCCGAAAAACTGTTTTTT
TRBD1	TRBV12-3/TRBV12-4	TRBJ1-1	14	few	CASSRRDRDTEAFF	TGTGCCAGCAGCCGCCGGGACAGGGACACTGAAGCTTTCTTT
NA	TRBV2	TRBJ1-1	13	NA	CASSEDSSTEAFF	TGTGCCAGCAGTGAAGATTCGAGCACTGAAGCTTTCTTT
NA	TRBV5-1	TRBJ2-3	14	few	CASSSSAGKDTQYF	TGCGCCAGCAGCTCTAGCGCGGGGAAGGATACGCAGTATTTT
TRBD2	TRBV3-1	TRBJ2-3	14	few	CATTPGGREDTQYF	TGTGCCACGACCCCGGGGGGGCGGGAAGATACGCAGTATTTT
NA	TRBV7-2	TRBJ2-5	14	NA	CASSLSTNEETQYF	TGTGCCAGCAGCCTTAGCACAAATGAGGAGACCCAGTACTTC
NA	TRBV5-1	TRBJ2-5	13	few	CASSPALPETQYF	TGCGCCAGCAGTCCCGCCCTGCCAGAGACCCAGTACTTC
NA	TRBV6-2/TRBV6-3	TRBJ1-2	13	NA	CASRNPAFTSYTF	TGTGCCAGCAGAAATCCGGCTTTCACGAGCTACACCTTC
TRBD2	TRBV7-3	TRBJ2-1	15	few	CASSPGLADYNEQFF	TGTGCCAGCAGCCCAGGACTAGCGGATTACAATGAGCAGTTCTTC
NA	TRBV6-2/TRBV6-3	TRBJ1-5	16	NA	CASSYRDVGGNQPQHF	TGTGCCAGCAGTTACAGGGACGTGGGGGGCAATCAGCCCCAGCATTTT
TRBD1	TRBV7-6	TRBJ2-5	13	few	CASSLDRVETKYF	TGTGCCAGCAGCCTTGACAGGGTGGAGACCAAGTACTTC
NA	TRBV3-1	TRBJ2-1	14	NA	CASSQAASGAEQFF	TGTGCCAGCAGCCAAGCTGCTTCAGGAGCCGAGCAGTTCTTC
NA	TRBV5-1	TRBJ2-3	15	NA	CASSLAPGNPDTQYF	TGCGCCAGCAGCTTGGCCCCGGGTAACCCAGATACGCAGTATTTT
NA	TRBV6-5	TRBJ1-2	16	few	CASRSHPWGSNYGYTF	TGTGCCAGCAGATCCCACCCGTGGGGCTCTAACTATGGCTACACCTTC
NA	TRBV20-1	TRBJ1-6	16	few	CSAYAQSGAERAPLHF	TGCAGTGCATACGCCCAGAGTGGGGCCGAGAGGGCACCCCTCCACTTT
NA	TRBV4-3	TRBJ1-5	15	many	CASSQASGHNQPQHF	TGCGCCAGCAGCCAAGCCTCGGGCCACAATCAGCCCCAGCATTTT
NA	TRBV27	TRBJ2-3	17	few	CASSFRLRESGTDTQYF	TGTGCCAGCAGCTTCCGCCTCCGAGAGTCGGGCACAGATACGCAGTATTTT
TRBD1	TRBV3-1	TRBJ1-1	13	few	CATCDRGNTEAFF	TGTGCCACGTGCGACAGGGGTAACACTGAAGCTTTCTTT
TRBD1	TRBV19	TRBJ1-5	14	NA	CASTPDRARQPQHF	TGTGCCAGTACGCCGGACAGGGCGCGTCAGCCCCAGCATTTT
TRBD1	TRBV7-2	TRBJ2-7	13	few	CASSLGQGREQYF	TGTGCCAGCAGCTTAGGACAGGGTCGCGAGCAGTACTTC
NA	TRBV7-8	TRBJ1-5	16	few	CASSTRGDFSNQPQHF	TGTGCCAGCAGCACTAGGGGGGACTTTAGCAATCAGCCCCAGCATTTT
NA	TRBV5-1	TRBJ1-5	15	NA	CASSFSGPPNQPQHF	TGCGCCAGCAGCTTCTCGGGCCCACCCAATCAGCCCCAGCATTTT
TRBD1	TRBV20-1	TRBJ1-4	15	NA	CSARSPTGPGEKLFF	TGCAGTGCTAGAAGCCCGACAGGGCCGGGGGAAAAACTGTTTTTT
TRBD1	TRBV6-6	TRBJ1-1	14	NA	CASSRGQGKSEAFF	TGTGCCAGCAGTCGTGGACAGGGTAAATCTGAAGCTTTCTTT
TRBD2	TRBV9	TRBJ2-7	15	NA	CASSPGEGRVDEQYF	TGTGCCAGCAGCCCTGGGGAGGGGCGCGTGGACGAGCAGTACTTC
NA	TRBV7-2	TRBJ2-7	17	NA	CASSFTQGSGLVYEQYF	TGTGCCAGCAGCTTTACCCAGGGTTCAGGGTTGGTCTACGAGCAGTACTTC
TRBD1	TRBV19	TRBJ1-6	14	NA	CASNLGQDVSPLHF	TGTGCCAGTAACTTGGGACAGGACGTTTCACCCCTCCACTTT
NA	TRBV7-2	TRBJ2-1	15	many	CASSLKGDVYNEQFF	TGTGCCAGCAGCTTAAAGGGTGACGTCTACAATGAGCAGTTCTTC
NA	TRBV5-1	TRBJ2-5	15	many	CASSLAGQGQETQYF	TGCGCCAGCAGCTTGGCCGGGCAGGGACAAGAGACCCAGTACTTC
NA	TRBV10-3	TRBJ1-2	15	NA	CAISESIARGYGYTF	TGTGCCATCAGTGAGTCGATCGCCAGGGGCTATGGCTACACCTTC
NA	TRBV25-1	TRBJ1-3	16	few	CASSESRRSSGNTIYF	TGTGCCAGCAGTGAAAGTCGACGCAGCTCTGGAAACACCATATATTTT
TRBD2	TRBV11-3	TRBJ2-2	15	few	CASSQAGGVAGELFF	TGTGCCAGCAGCCAAGCGGGGGGGGTCGCCGGGGAGCTGTTTTTT
NA	TRBV12-3/TRBV12-4	TRBJ1-1	12	NA	CASARVLSEAFF	TGTGCCAGCGCCAGGGTTCTCTCTGAAGCTTTCTTT
NA	TRBV29-1	TRBJ2-5	11	few	CSVVMGETQYF	TGCAGCGTTGTGATGGGAGAGACCCAGTACTTC
NA	TRBV7-9	TRBJ1-2	13	many	CASTLRADDGYTF	TGTGCCAGCACCCTAAGGGCAGACGATGGCTACACCTTC
TRBD1	TRBV7-2	TRBJ2-7	14	few	CASSSRTGKGEQYF	TGTGCCAGCAGCTCGAGGACAGGGAAAGGCGAGCAGTACTTC
TRBD1	TRBV20-1	TRBJ2-7	10	few	CSAGGGEQYF	TGCAGTGCAGGGGGCGGCGAGCAGTACTTC